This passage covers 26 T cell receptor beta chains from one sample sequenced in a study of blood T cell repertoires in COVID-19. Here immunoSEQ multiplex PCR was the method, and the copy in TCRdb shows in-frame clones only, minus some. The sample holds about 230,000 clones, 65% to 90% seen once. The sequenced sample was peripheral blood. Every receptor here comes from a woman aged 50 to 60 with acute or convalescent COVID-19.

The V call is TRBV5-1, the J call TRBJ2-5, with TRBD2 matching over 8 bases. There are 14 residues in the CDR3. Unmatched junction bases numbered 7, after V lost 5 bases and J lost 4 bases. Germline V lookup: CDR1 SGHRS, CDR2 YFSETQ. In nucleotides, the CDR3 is TGCGCCAGCAGAAGCCCGGGGGGGCCAGAGACCCAGTACTTC. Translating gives CASRSPGGPETQYF.

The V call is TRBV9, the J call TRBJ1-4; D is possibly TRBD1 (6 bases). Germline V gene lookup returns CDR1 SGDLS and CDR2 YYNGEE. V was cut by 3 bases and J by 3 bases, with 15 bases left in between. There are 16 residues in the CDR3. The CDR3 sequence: CASSATPRGANEKLFF. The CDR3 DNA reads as TGTGCCAGCAGCGCAACCCCCAGGGGTGCTAATGAAAAACTGTTTTTT.

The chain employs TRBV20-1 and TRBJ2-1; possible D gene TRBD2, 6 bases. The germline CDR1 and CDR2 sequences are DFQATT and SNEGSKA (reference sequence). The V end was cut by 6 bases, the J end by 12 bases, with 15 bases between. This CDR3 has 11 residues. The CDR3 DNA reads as TGCAGTGCCCCCACCGGGACTGTGCAGTTCTTC. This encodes CSAPTGTVQFF.

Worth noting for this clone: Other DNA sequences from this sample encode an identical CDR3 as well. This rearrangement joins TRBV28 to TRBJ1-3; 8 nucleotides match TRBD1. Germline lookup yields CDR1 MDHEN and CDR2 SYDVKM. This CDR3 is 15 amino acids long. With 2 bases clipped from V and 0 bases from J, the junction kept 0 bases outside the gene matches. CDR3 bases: TGTGCCAGCAGTTTAACAGGGGGCTCTGGAAACACCATATATTTT. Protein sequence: CASSLTGGSGNTIYF.

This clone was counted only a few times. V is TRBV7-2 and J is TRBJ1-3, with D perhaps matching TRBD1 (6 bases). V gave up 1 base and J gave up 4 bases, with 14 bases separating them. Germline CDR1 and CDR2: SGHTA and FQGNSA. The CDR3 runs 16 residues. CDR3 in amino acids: CASSLVGARAGNTIYF. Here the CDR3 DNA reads TGTGCCAGCAGCTTAGTGGGGGCCAGGGCCGGAAACACCATATATTTT.

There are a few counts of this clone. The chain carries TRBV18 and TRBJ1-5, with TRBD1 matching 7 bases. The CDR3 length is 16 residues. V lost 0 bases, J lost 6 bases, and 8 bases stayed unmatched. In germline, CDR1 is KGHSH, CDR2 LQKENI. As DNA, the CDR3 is TGTGCCAGCTCACCACCGGGACAGCAAGGGGGTCAGCCCCAGCATTTT. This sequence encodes CASSPPGQQGGQPQHF.

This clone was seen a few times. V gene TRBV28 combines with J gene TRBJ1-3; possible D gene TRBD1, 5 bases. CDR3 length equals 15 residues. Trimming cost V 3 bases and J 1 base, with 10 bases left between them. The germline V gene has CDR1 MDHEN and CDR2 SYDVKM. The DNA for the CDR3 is TGTGCCAGCAGTTTTGGGGGGAGGTCTGGAAACACCATATATTTT. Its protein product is CASSFGGRSGNTIYF.

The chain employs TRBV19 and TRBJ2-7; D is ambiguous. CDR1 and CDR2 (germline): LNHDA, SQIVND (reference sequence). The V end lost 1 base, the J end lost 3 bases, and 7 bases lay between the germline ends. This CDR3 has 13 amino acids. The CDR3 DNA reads TGTGCCAGTAGTATAGGTCCGGTCTACGAGCAGTACTTC. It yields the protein CASSIGPVYEQYF.

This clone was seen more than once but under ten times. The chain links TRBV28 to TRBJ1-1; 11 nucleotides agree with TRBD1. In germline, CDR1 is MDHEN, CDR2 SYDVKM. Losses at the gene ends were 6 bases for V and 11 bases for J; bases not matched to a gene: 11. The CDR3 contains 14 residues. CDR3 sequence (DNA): TGTGCCAGCAGCCGTGGACAGGGGGCAAGAAGGGCTTTCTTT. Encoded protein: CASSRGQGARRAFF.

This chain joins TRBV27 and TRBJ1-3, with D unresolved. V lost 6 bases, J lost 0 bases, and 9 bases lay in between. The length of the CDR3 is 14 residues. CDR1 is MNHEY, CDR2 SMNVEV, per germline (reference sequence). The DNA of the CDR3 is TGTGCCAGCAGGGCTCGAATCTCTGGAAACACCATATATTTT. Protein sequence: CASRARISGNTIYF.

The CDR3 reads CASSLYSGSYNEQFF. The CDR3 nucleotides read TGTGCCAGCAGCTTATATAGCGGCTCCTACAATGAGCAGTTCTTC. J is TRBJ2-1 and V is TRBV7-9; tentatively, D is TRBD2 (6 bases). The CDR3 is 15 amino acids. Germline CDR1 and CDR2: SEHNR and FQNEAQ (reference sequence). The V gene lost 2 bases and the J gene lost 0 bases, with 8 bases spanning the gap.

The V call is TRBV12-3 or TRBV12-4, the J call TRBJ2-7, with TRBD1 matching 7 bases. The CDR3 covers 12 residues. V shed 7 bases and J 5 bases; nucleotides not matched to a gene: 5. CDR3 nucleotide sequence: TGTGCCAGCAACAGAGGACAGGACGAGCAGTACTTC. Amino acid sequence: CASNRGQDEQYF.

CDR3: CASRFERLQETQYF. CDR3 nucleotide sequence: TGTGCCAGCAGGTTTGAGCGGCTTCAAGAGACCCAGTACTTC. The chain links TRBV2 to TRBJ2-5, with a weak D call TRBD2 (5 bases). V was clipped by 6 bases and J by 2 bases, with 13 bases between them. The CDR3 is 14 residues long. The germline gives CDR1 SNHLY, CDR2 FYNNEI.

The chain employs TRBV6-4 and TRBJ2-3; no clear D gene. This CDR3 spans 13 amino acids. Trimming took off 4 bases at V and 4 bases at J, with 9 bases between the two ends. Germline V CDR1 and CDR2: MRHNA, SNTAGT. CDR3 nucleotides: TGTGCCAGCAGTGCATCTCAGGCAGATACGCAGTATTTT. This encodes CASSASQADTQYF.

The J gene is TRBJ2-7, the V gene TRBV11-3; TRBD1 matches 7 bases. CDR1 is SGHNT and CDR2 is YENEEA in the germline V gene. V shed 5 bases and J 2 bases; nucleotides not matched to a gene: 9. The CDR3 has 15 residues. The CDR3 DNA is TGTGCCAGCAGCGACGGGACAGTCTTTCCCTACGAGCAGTACTTC. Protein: CASSDGTVFPYEQYF.

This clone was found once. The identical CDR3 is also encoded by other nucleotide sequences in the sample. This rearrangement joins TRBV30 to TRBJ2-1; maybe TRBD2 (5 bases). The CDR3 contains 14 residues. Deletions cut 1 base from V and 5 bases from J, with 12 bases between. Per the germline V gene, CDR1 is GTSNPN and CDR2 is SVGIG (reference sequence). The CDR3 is CAWSAGSGDNEQFF. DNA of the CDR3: TGTGCCTGGAGTGCTGGGAGTGGAGACAATGAGCAGTTCTTC.

DNA for the CDR3: TGTGCCAGCAGTGAATATTCCTCCACAGATACGCAGTATTTT. This encodes CASSEYSSTDTQYF. The chain has TRBV25-1 and TRBJ2-3; D gene uncertain. Per the germline V gene, CDR1 is MGHDK and CDR2 is SYGVNS. This CDR3 comprises 14 residues. Trimming shortened V by 0 bases and J by 2 bases, and 6 bases separated the two germline ends. Full variable domain (missing parts from reference TRBV25-1 and TRBJ2-3): EADIYQTPRYLVIGTGKKITLECSQTMGHDKMYWYQQDPGMELHLIHYSYGVNSTEKGDLSSESTVSRIRTEHFPLTLESARPSHTSQYLCASSEYSSTDTQYFGPGTRLTVL.

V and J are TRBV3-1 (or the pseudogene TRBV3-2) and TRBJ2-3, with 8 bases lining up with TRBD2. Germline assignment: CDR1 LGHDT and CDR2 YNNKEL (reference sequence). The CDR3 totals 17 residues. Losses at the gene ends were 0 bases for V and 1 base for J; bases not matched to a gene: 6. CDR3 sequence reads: CASSQDRGGPGTDTQYF. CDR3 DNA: TGTGCCAGCAGCCAAGATCGGGGGGGGCCCGGCACAGATACGCAGTATTTT.

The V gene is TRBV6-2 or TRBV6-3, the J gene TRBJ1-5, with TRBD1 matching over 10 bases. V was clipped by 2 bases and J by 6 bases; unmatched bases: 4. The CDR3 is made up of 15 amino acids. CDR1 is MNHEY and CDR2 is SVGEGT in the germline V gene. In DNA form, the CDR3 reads TGTGCCAGCAGTTACGGACAGGGGGTCCGTCAGCCCCAGCATTTT. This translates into CASSYGQGVRQPQHF.

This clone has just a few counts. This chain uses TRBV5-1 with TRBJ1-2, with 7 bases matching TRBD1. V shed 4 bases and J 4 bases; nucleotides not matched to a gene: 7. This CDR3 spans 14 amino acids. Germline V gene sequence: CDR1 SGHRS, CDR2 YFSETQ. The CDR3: CASSLGGTLYGYTF. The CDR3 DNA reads TGCGCCAGCAGCCTAGGGGGCACCCTCTATGGCTACACCTTC.

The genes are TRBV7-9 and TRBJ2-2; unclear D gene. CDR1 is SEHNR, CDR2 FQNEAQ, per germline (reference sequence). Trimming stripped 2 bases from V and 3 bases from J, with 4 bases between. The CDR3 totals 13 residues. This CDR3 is CASSLRDTGELFF. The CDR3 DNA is TGTGCCAGCAGCTTACGCGACACCGGGGAGCTGTTTTTT. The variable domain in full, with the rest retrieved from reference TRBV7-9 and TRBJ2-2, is DTGVSQNPRHKITKRGQNVTFRCDPISEHNRLYWYRQTLGQGPEFLTYFQNEAQLEKSRLLSDRFSAERPKGSFSTLEIQRTEQGDSAMYLCASSLRDTGELFFGEGSRLTVL.

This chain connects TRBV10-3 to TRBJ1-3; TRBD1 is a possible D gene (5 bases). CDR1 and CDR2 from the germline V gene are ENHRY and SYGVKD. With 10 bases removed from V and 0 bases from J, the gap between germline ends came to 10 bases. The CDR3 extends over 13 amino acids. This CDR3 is CATRGGSGNTIYF. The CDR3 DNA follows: TGTGCCACGCGCGGGGGCTCTGGAAACACCATATATTTT.

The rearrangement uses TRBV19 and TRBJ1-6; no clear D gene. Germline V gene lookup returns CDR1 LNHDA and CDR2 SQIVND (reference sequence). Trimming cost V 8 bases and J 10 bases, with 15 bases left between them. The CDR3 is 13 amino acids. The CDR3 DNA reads TGTGCCAGTTCGGCAGGCACCTCGTCACCCCTCCACTTT. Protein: CASSAGTSSPLHF.

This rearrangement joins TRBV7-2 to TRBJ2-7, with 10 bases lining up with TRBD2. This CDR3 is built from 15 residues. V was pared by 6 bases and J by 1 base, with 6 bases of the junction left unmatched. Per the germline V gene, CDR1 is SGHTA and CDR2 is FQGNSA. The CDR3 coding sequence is TGTGCCAGCAGACAAGGACTAGCGGCATCCTACGAGCAGTACTTC. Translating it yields CASRQGLAASYEQYF.

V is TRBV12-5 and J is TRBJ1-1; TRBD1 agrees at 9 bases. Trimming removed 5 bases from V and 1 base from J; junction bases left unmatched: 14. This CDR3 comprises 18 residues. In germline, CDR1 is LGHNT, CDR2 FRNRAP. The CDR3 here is CASGPPTGGGGENTEAFF. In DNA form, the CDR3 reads TGTGCTAGTGGTCCACCAACAGGGGGCGGCGGGGAGAACACTGAAGCTTTCTTT.

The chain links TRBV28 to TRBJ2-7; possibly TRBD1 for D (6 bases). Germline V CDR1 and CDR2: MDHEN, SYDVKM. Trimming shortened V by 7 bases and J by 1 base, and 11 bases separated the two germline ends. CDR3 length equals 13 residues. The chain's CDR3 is CASTGTPSYEQYF. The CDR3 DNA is TGTGCCAGCACTGGGACACCTTCCTACGAGCAGTACTTC.